One and the same sample provided the 27 T cell receptor beta chains below, sequenced in a study of T-cell reconstitution after alpha-beta-depleted transplantation in children. For TCRbeta, the library was prepared with unique molecular identifiers. One entry per CDR3 protein results from TCRdb running MiXCR on the PCR reads. The sample carries hundreds of thousands of distinct CDR3 sequences, roughly 17% recorded once. This sample comprised PBMCs from the stem cell graft donor, obtained from the stem cell graft. These TCRs come from a human donor who donated a stem cell graft to a child with acute myeloid leukemia.

This clonotype was seen many times. The V call is TRBV12-3 or TRBV12-4, the J call TRBJ1-2; D is possibly TRBD1 (5 bases). Trimming shortened V by 2 bases and J by 6 bases, and 16 bases separated the two germline ends. The CDR3 extends over 15 amino acids. CDR3 residues: CASSLPGTSGDGYTF. CDR3 DNA: TGTGCCAGCAGTTTACCTGGGACGTCGGGGGATGGCTACACCTTC.

Ten or more counts support this clonotype. This chain uses TRBV20-1 with TRBJ1-1; no firm D call. The V end lost 0 bases, the J end lost 0 bases, and 8 bases lay between the germline ends. The V gene's germline CDR1 is DFQATT and CDR2 SNEGSKA (reference sequence). The CDR3 is 14 residues long. In nucleotides, the CDR3 is TGCAGTGCTAGAGAACCGCAGATGAACACTGAAGCTTTCTTT. Its protein is CSAREPQMNTEAFF.

In its sample, this clonotype was seen a few times. The chain has TRBV20-1 and TRBJ1-4, with D possibly TRBD1 on 5 matching bases. Between the trimmed V and J ends, which lost 0 bases and 5 bases, there was a span of 13 bases. Germline CDR1 and CDR2: DFQATT and SNEGSKA (reference sequence). The CDR3 is made up of 15 amino acids. The CDR3 loop reads CSARDRTSGNEKLFF. The CDR3 coding sequence is TGCAGTGCTAGAGATCGGACCTCAGGGAATGAAAAACTGTTTTTT.

This clonotype appeared many times. This rearrangement joins TRBV4-2 to TRBJ2-7; D might be TRBD1 (6 bases). The V gene's germline CDR1 is LGHNA and CDR2 YNFKEQ. Trimming took off 8 bases at V and 2 bases at J, with 7 bases between the two ends. CDR3 length equals 11 residues. CDR3 coding DNA: TGTGCCAGCTCAGGGGCCTACGAGCAGTACTTC. Protein: CASSGAYEQYF.

In its sample, this clonotype was seen a few times. The genes are TRBV5-6 and TRBJ1-1, with no clear D. The V gene's germline CDR1 is SGHDT and CDR2 YYEEEE. This CDR3 is built from 11 residues. The V and J ends lost 2 bases and 7 bases respectively, with 6 bases between them. The CDR3 coding sequence is TGTGCCAGCAGCTTTCAACTTGAAGCTTTCTTT. Amino acid sequence: CASSFQLEAFF.

The genes are TRBV7-9 and TRBJ2-3; TRBD2 agrees at 9 bases. Germline-derived CDR1 and CDR2 are SEHNR and FQNEAQ (reference sequence). J gave up 7 bases and V 3 bases, and 8 bases lay outside the gene matches. This CDR3 is built from 15 residues. CDR3 DNA sequence: TGTGCCAGCAGCTTGGTGCGGGGGGGCCCGAATACGCAGTATTTT. Translated, it gives CASSLVRGGPNTQYF. Using reference TRBV7-9 and TRBJ2-3 for the parts outside the CDR3, the full variable domain is DTGVSQNPRHKITKRGQNVTFRCDPISEHNRLYWYRQTLGQGPEFLTYFQNEAQLEKSRLLSDRFSAERPKGSFSTLEIQRTEQGDSAMYLCASSLVRGGPNTQYFGPGTRLTVL.

In this sample, this clonotype turned up a few times. V is TRBV5-1 and J is TRBJ2-3; 8 bases align to TRBD2. The CDR3 is 15 amino acids. Germline CDR1 reads SGHRS; CDR2 reads YFSETQ. The V segment lost 0 bases and the J segment 4 bases; nucleotides outside the gene matches: 4. The CDR3 nucleotides read TGCGCCAGCAGCTTGGGCGGGGGGCTAGCAGATACGCAGTATTTT. It yields the protein CASSLGGGLADTQYF.

Comment on this clonotype: This may stem from a read error, because a much larger clone lies one nucleotide away. The genes are TRBV12-3 or TRBV12-4 and TRBJ1-5; the D gene is possibly TRBD1 (6 bases). The CDR3 spans 13 residues. Trimming took 5 bases from V and 9 from J, leaving 14 bases between them. The CDR3: CASSLNDRRPQHF. DNA of the CDR3: TGTGCCAGCAGTCTAAACGACAGGAGGCCCCAGCATTTT.

This clonotype showed up many times. This chain links TRBV7-2 with TRBJ1-1; TRBD1 might be the D (6 bases). Trimming removed 4 bases at V and 7 bases at J, with 16 bases between. CDR1 and CDR2 from the germline V gene are SGHTA and FQGNSA. CDR3 size: 14 residues. Written as DNA, the CDR3 is TGTGCCAGCAGCTCACCCCGGGGGCGCAGTGAAGCTTTCTTT. Protein product: CASSSPRGRSEAFF.

CDR3: CASSLVAASTDTQYF. CDR3 DNA: TGCGCCAGCAGCTTGGTGGCAGCCAGCACAGATACGCAGTATTTT. The V call is TRBV5-1, the J call TRBJ2-3; D gene ambiguous. There are 15 residues in the CDR3. Germline V gene data show CDR1 as SGHRS and CDR2 as YFSETQ. V lost 0 bases to trimming and J lost 0 bases, with 8 bases between them.

This clonotype was observed a few times. The chain's CDR3 is CATSDFLASGDNEQFF. DNA of the CDR3: TGTGCCACCAGTGATTTTCTGGCTAGCGGGGACAATGAGCAGTTCTTC. This chain uses TRBV24-1 with TRBJ2-1, with 9 bases identical to TRBD2. V shed 1 base, J shed 5 bases, and the junction held 5 bases outside the gene matches. This CDR3 is 16 amino acids long. Germline CDR1 is KGHDR and CDR2 is SFDVKD.

The CDR3 here is CASSLRTRRTEAFF. CDR3 sequence (DNA): TGTGCCAGCAGCCTTCGGACTAGAAGGACTGAAGCTTTCTTT. The V and J genes are TRBV28 and TRBJ1-1; D not resolved. V was clipped by 6 bases and J by 5 bases, with 16 bases between them. Germline values: CDR1 MDHEN, CDR2 SYDVKM. The CDR3 runs 14 residues.

The CDR3 is CASSLVPGQGNTIYF. In DNA, the CDR3 is TGTGCCAGCAGCTTAGTCCCGGGACAGGGAAACACCATATATTTT. The chain combines TRBV7-8 with TRBJ1-3; TRBD1 matches 7 bases. J gave up 4 bases and V 1 base, and 4 bases lay outside the gene matches. The CDR3 sequence is 15 residues long. Germline CDR1 and CDR2: SGHVS and FQNEAQ. The full variable domain, completed using reference TRBV7-8 and TRBJ1-3, is GAGVSQSPRYKVAKRGQDVALRCDPISGHVSLFWYQQALGQGPEFLTYFQNEAQLDKSGLPSDRFFAERPEGSVSTLKIQRTQQEDSAVYLCASSLVPGQGNTIYFGEGSWLTVV.

This clonotype occurred many times. J is TRBJ1-5 and V is TRBV20-1; a weak D match, TRBD1 (6 bases). V was cut by 0 bases and J by 3 bases, with 12 bases left in between. There are 15 residues in the CDR3. The V gene's germline CDR1 is DFQATT and CDR2 SNEGSKA (reference sequence). The CDR3: CSAREQTGSNQPQHF. As DNA, the CDR3 is TGCAGTGCTAGAGAGCAGACAGGTTCCAATCAGCCCCAGCATTTT.

The chain uses TRBV20-1 and TRBJ2-5; TRBD2 might be the D (6 bases). The CDR3 is 15 residues long. Germline values: CDR1 DFQATT, CDR2 SNEGSKA (reference sequence). Trimming took 1 base from V and 0 from J, leaving 12 bases between them. The CDR3: CSARGAGPYQETQYF. The CDR3, as DNA: TGCAGTGCTAGAGGGGCGGGGCCCTACCAAGAGACCCAGTACTTC.

This clonotype has only a few counts. The J gene is TRBJ2-2, the V gene TRBV7-8, with TRBD1 matching 8 bases. V lost 6 bases and J lost 0; bases outside the gene matches: 3. The CDR3 sequence is 15 residues long. In germline, CDR1 is SGHVS, CDR2 FQNEAQ. Written as DNA, the CDR3 is TGTGCCAGCAGGCTACAGGGGGCGAACACCGGGGAGCTGTTTTTT. This codes for CASRLQGANTGELFF.

The CDR3 reads CASTRPGASYTGELFF. The CDR3 DNA follows: TGTGCCAGCACCCGACCTGGGGCCAGCTACACCGGGGAGCTGTTTTTT. This rearrangement joins TRBV6-2 or TRBV6-3 to TRBJ2-2; possible D gene TRBD1, 5 bases. The CDR3 has 16 amino acids. CDR1 is MNHEY, CDR2 SVGEGT, per germline. Between the trimmed V and J ends, which lost 7 bases and 3 bases, there was a span of 18 bases.

The chain employs TRBV4-1 and TRBJ2-3; 8 positions agree with TRBD1. This CDR3 region has 21 residues. Trimming removed 1 base from V and 6 bases from J; junction bases left unmatched: 24. Germline V gene sequence: CDR1 MGHRA, CDR2 YSYEKL. The CDR3 region has the DNA TGCGCCAGCAGCCAAGTAATCGGAGGACAGGGCCTAGGGGGAGCAGGTGATACGCAGTATTTT. Translating gives CASSQVIGGQGLGGAGDTQYF.

The chain links TRBV7-2 to TRBJ1-3; D is uncertain. The germline gives CDR1 SGHTA, CDR2 FQGNSA. The CDR3 runs 15 residues. V lost 1 base and J 0 bases, leaving 7 bases between the germline ends. The CDR3 bases are TGTGCCAGCAGCTTAGGACGGATCTCTGGAAACACCATATATTTT. This translates into CASSLGRISGNTIYF.

This clonotype appeared a few times. V is TRBV7-9 and J is TRBJ1-1; possible D gene TRBD1, 5 bases. CDR3 length: 11 residues. Per the germline V gene, CDR1 is SEHNR and CDR2 is FQNEAQ (reference sequence). V lost 6 bases and J 8 bases, leaving 10 bases between the germline ends. The chain's CDR3 is CASSPGPEAFF. The CDR3 region has the DNA TGTGCCAGCAGTCCGGGACCGGAAGCTTTCTTT.

This clonotype was counted ten times or more. This chain's CDR3 is CASTPGQVNTEAFF. The CDR3 coding sequence is TGTGCCAGCACCCCAGGACAGGTGAACACTGAAGCTTTCTTT. This chain connects TRBV7-9 to TRBJ1-1; 7 bases agree with TRBD1. Germline lookup yields CDR1 SEHNR and CDR2 FQNEAQ (reference sequence). The CDR3 runs 14 residues. V gave up 7 bases and J gave up 0 bases; unmatched junction bases: 5.

This clonotype was detected many times. The chain joins TRBV7-2 to TRBJ1-1; no clear D. Trimming stripped 4 bases from V and 3 bases from J, with 9 bases between. The CDR3 covers 13 residues. Germline CDR1 reads SGHTA; CDR2 reads FQGNSA. CDR3 region: CASSSRRYTEAFF. CDR3 coding DNA: TGTGCCAGCAGCTCCCGCAGGTACACTGAAGCTTTCTTT.

This clonotype has just a few counts. The germline gene is not matched at one end of the junction; a read error may be the cause. The rearrangement joins TRBV20-1 to TRBJ2-5, with no clear D. Germline V gene sequence: CDR1 DFQATT, CDR2 SNEGSKA (reference sequence). This CDR3 is built from 17 residues. The DNA for the CDR3 is TGCTGTGCTAGAGATTATGGGGAAATGGGGTCAGAAGAGACCCAGTACTTC. It is translated as CCARDYGEMGSEETQYF.

The table lists this clonotype with many counts. The genes are TRBV6-5 and TRBJ2-2; D may be TRBD2 (5 bases). Trimming cost V 0 bases and J 5 bases, with 7 bases left between them. Germline V CDR1 and CDR2: MNHEY, SVGAGI. The CDR3 runs to 14 residues. The CDR3 DNA is TGTGCCAGCAGTTACTCGAGGAGGACCGGGGAGCTGTTTTTT. Residues: CASSYSRRTGELFF.

The V and J genes are TRBV7-2 and TRBJ1-2; 12 bases are a match to TRBD1. V was pared by 1 base and J by 6 bases, with 9 bases of the junction left unmatched. CDR3 length: 17 amino acids. Germline assignment: CDR1 SGHTA and CDR2 FQGNSA. The CDR3 DNA reads TGTGCCAGCAGCTTAGTTGGGACAGGGGGCGCGGAGGATGGCTACACCTTC. Encoded protein: CASSLVGTGGAEDGYTF.

This clonotype has at least ten counts. This rearrangement joins TRBV6-5 to TRBJ2-1; TRBD1 matches 8 bases. The CDR3 loop spans 15 amino acids. The trim removed 6 bases at V and 3 bases at J, leaving 7 bases unmatched. Germline V lookup: CDR1 MNHEY, CDR2 SVGAGI. This CDR3 is CASSLDRAGYNEQFF. CDR3 nucleotides: TGTGCCAGCAGCCTGGACAGGGCAGGCTACAATGAGCAGTTCTTC.

This clonotype was seen a handful of times. The V gene is TRBV28, the J gene TRBJ2-1; no clear D. The CDR3 contains 17 residues. Deletions cut 5 bases from V and 1 base from J, with 18 bases between. Germline assignment: CDR1 MDHEN and CDR2 SYDVKM. In nucleotides, the CDR3 is TGTGCCAGCAGTATGGACCTCTTTCTCGATTCCTACAATGAGCAGTTCTTC. As protein: CASSMDLFLDSYNEQFF.